A single T cell receptor (beta chain) is shown here with its context. Its matching antigen is unknown. This entry is derived from a study of OX40 agonist ivuxolimab in advanced cancers. The study, taken as a whole, reports: Expanded clones were, on average, more numerous in CD8+ T cells than in CD4+.

TCRdb keeps only in-frame clones here, not all; method: immunoSEQ multiplex PCR. The table records approximately 68,000 clones, 80% to 90% of them present only once. The V segment lost 7 bases and the J segment 3 bases; nucleotides outside the gene matches: 8. The CDR3 totals 15 residues. CDR1 is MDHEN, CDR2 SYDVKM, per germline. The sequence was obtained from an adult with an advanced solid tumor such as melanoma, head and neck, liver or kidney cancer. This chain joins TRBV28 and TRBJ2-3, with TRBD2 matching 9 bases. The sequences come from CD4+ or CD8+ T cells sorted from blood, collected in a trial of the OX40 agonist ivuxolimab. CDR3: CASIGGGAGTDTQYF. CDR3 coding DNA: TGTGCCAGCATTGGCGGGGGGGCGGGTACAGATACGCAGTATTTT. Full variable domain (outside the CDR3, taken from reference TRBV28 and TRBJ2-3): DVKVTQSSRYLVKRTGEKVFLECVQDMDHENMFWYRQDPGLGLRLIYFSYDVKMKEKGDIPEGYSVSREKKERFSLILESASTNQTSMYLCASIGGGAGTDTQYFGPGTRLTVL.